This TCR beta chain stems from a study of OX40 agonist ivuxolimab in advanced cancers. Study background: Ivuxolimab, an antibody that agonizes OX40 (CD134), was administered to the patients. Anti-PD-1, anti-PD-L1 or anti-CTLA-4 therapy given earlier was allowed, and roughly 40% had some.

Study-wide results and limits: Circulating CD4+ and CD8+ T cells showed clonal expansion by week 6 at 0.1 to 3.0 mg/kg.

CDR1 is MNHEY, CDR2 SMNVEV, per germline (reference sequence). The V gene lost 1 base and the J gene lost 3 bases, with 13 bases spanning the gap. CDR3 length: 15 residues. Here immunoSEQ multiplex PCR was the method, and the copy in TCRdb shows in-frame clones only, minus some. The sample shows almost 20,000 clones, 83% of them seen only once. This clone was found once. Its target is not known. This clonotype was sampled from an adult with an advanced solid tumor such as melanoma, head and neck, liver or kidney cancer. This chain links TRBV27 with TRBJ2-7, with TRBD1 as a possible D gene (6 bases). This material consisted of CD4+ or CD8+ T cells sorted from blood, taken in a trial of the OX40 agonist ivuxolimab. CDR3 nucleotides: TGTGCCAGCAGTTTATTCCAGGGGTCAAGCTACGAGCAGTACTTC. Amino acid sequence: CASSLFQGSSYEQYF.